The next 11 T cell receptor beta chains were all read from a single sample in a study of metastatic and nonmetastatic thyroid tumors. TCRdb re-called the PCR reads through MiXCR. Among about 38,000 clones, 26% were seen once, and the ten largest hold around 10%. Each patient went into thyroid surgery without having received any treatment. The source material was blood. The receptors stem from a female donor with papillary thyroid cancer or a benign thyroid nodule (not recorded which). Some clones in this sample may be carry-over from other donors' samples.

This clone was seen just once. The chain carries TRBV4-1 and TRBJ2-3; 16 nucleotides match TRBD2. Germline V gene data show CDR1 as MGHRA and CDR2 as YSYEKL. V trimming: 5 bases; J trimming: 5 bases; junction bases outside the gene matches: 10. The CDR3 has 18 residues. CDR3 residues: CASSAPGLAGGAKDTQYF. CDR3 coding DNA: TGCGCCAGCAGCGCCCCGGGACTAGCGGGAGGGGCGAAAGATACGCAGTATTTT.

The CDR3 nucleotides read TGTGCCAGCAGCGGCACCGGGACGGTTAACACCGGGGAGCTGTTTTTT. Translation gives CASSGTGTVNTGELFF. The J gene is TRBJ2-2, the V gene TRBV11-1; either TRBD1 or TRBD2 may supply D (5 bases each). Germline CDR1 SGHAT, CDR2 FQDESV (reference sequence). The V end lost 5 bases, the J end lost 2 bases, and 15 bases lay between the germline ends. The CDR3 is 16 amino acids.

The gene calls are TRBV5-1 and TRBJ2-7; D unresolved. Per the germline V gene, CDR1 is SGHRS and CDR2 is YFSETQ. V was clipped by 0 bases and J by 0 bases, with 10 bases between them. The CDR3 contains 15 residues. CDR3 bases: TGCGCCAGCAGCTTGGGAACCTCCTTCTCCTACGAGCAGTACTTC. Translation: CASSLGTSFSYEQYF. The full variable domain, its missing parts supplied by reference TRBV5-1 and TRBJ2-7, is KAGVTQTPRYLIKTRGQQVTLSCSPISGHRSVSWYQQTPGQGLQFLFEYFSETQRNKGNFPGRFSGRQFSNSRSEMNVSTLELGDSALYLCASSLGTSFSYEQYFGPGTRLTVT.

This clone was observed at least ten times. This chain joins TRBV2 and TRBJ2-4, with D tentatively TRBD2 (5 bases). Trimming took 5 bases from V and 8 from J, leaving 19 bases between them. CDR3 size: 15 residues. Germline V gives CDR1 SNHLY, CDR2 FYNNEI. The CDR3 DNA reads as TGTGCCAGCAGTAGTTGGCAGGCGGGCACGGACATTCAGTACTTC. It yields the protein CASSSWQAGTDIQYF.

The rearrangement joins TRBV2 to TRBJ2-3; 7 nucleotides match TRBD2. In germline, CDR1 is SNHLY, CDR2 FYNNEI. The CDR3 length is 19 residues. V gave up 4 bases and J gave up 4 bases; unmatched junction bases: 20. The CDR3 loop reads CASSGPQERTSSTSDTQYF. The CDR3 DNA sequence: TGTGCCAGCAGTGGCCCCCAGGAGAGGACTAGTTCTACCTCAGATACGCAGTATTTT.

This clone was observed at least ten times. The chain has TRBV28 and TRBJ1-5; D gene unclear. Trimming took 3 bases from V and 3 from J, leaving 12 bases between them. The CDR3 covers 15 residues. CDR1 is MDHEN, CDR2 SYDVKM, per germline. CDR3 region: CASSFASRDNQPQHF. CDR3 bases: TGTGCCAGCAGTTTTGCCTCGAGGGACAATCAGCCCCAGCATTTT.

This clone has a handful of counts. The rearrangement links TRBV6-5 to TRBJ1-6; the D gene is possibly TRBD1 (5 bases). Germline lookup yields CDR1 MNHEY and CDR2 SVGAGI. This CDR3 region has 12 residues. V shed 2 bases and J shed 12 bases, with 8 bases lying between them. This CDR3 reads CASSYPQGPLHF. CDR3 DNA sequence: TGTGCCAGCAGTTACCCCCAGGGACCCCTCCACTTT.

At least ten counts were recorded for this clone. Other DNA sequences of this sample code for an identical CDR3. The rearrangement joins TRBV4-1 to TRBJ2-3, with a tentative D call TRBD2 (5 bases). The V gene's germline CDR1 is MGHRA and CDR2 YSYEKL. Trimming removed 0 bases at V and 5 bases at J, with 6 bases between. The CDR3 length is 13 residues. In nucleotides, the CDR3 is TGCGCCAGCAGCCAAGATCGGGGAGATACGCAGTATTTT. Translating it yields CASSQDRGDTQYF.

A few counts support this clone. The chain joins TRBV28 to TRBJ2-1; 10 positions agree with TRBD2. From germline, CDR1 is MDHEN and CDR2 SYDVKM. CDR3 length: 15 amino acids. With V trimmed by 6 bases and J by 4 bases, 6 bases remained unmatched. The CDR3 loop reads CASRDLAGEYNEQFF. The CDR3, as DNA: TGTGCCAGCAGGGACCTAGCGGGAGAGTACAATGAGCAGTTCTTC.

This clone was seen only a few times. Given a much more abundant clone one base away, this may be a read error. The rearrangement links TRBV12-3 or TRBV12-4 to TRBJ1-2; D not certain. The length of the CDR3 is 12 residues. V dropped 7 bases and J dropped 5 bases, with 11 bases sitting between them. For the CDR3, the DNA is TGTGCCAGCATCGCGAACATATATGGCTACACCTTC. Its protein is CASIANIYGYTF.

This clone appeared a few times. V and J are TRBV12-3 or TRBV12-4 and TRBJ2-3, with a possible D match to TRBD2 (6 bases). Trimming shortened V by 8 bases and J by 6 bases, and 9 bases separated the two germline ends. The CDR3 spans 11 residues. In DNA, the CDR3 is TGTGCCAGCCGCCGGGGGGATACGCAGTATTTT. Residues: CASRRGDTQYF.